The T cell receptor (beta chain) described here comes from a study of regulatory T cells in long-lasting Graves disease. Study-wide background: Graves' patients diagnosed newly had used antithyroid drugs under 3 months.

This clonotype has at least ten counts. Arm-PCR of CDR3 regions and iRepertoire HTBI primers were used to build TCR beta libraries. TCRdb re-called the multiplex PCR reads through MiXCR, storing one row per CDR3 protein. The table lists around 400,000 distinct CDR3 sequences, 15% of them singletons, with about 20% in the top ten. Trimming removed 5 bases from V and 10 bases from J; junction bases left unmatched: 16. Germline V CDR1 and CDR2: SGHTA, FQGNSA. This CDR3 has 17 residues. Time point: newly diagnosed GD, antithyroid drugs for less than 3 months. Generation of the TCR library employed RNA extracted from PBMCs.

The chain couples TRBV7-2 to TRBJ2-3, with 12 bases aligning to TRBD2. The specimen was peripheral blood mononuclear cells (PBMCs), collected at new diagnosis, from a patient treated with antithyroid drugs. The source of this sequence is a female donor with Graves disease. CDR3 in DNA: TGTGCCAGCAGCGACTCCGGACTAGCGGGAACCGGGGATGCGCAGTATTTT. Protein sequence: CASSDSGLAGTGDAQYF.